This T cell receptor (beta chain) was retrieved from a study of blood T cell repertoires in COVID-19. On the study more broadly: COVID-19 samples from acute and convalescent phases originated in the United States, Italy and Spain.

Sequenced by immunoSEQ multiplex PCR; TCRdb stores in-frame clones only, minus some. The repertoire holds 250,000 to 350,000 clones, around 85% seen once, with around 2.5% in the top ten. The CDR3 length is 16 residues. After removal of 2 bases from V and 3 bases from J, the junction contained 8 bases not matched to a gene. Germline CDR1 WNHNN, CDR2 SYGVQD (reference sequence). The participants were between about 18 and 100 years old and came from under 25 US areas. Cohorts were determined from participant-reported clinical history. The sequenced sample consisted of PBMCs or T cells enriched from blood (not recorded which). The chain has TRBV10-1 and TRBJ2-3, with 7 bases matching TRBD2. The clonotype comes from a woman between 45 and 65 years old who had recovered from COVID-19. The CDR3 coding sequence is TGCGCCAGCAGTGAGATTGGGGGGGAGGATACAGATACGCAGTATTTT. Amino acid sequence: CASSEIGGEDTDTQYF.